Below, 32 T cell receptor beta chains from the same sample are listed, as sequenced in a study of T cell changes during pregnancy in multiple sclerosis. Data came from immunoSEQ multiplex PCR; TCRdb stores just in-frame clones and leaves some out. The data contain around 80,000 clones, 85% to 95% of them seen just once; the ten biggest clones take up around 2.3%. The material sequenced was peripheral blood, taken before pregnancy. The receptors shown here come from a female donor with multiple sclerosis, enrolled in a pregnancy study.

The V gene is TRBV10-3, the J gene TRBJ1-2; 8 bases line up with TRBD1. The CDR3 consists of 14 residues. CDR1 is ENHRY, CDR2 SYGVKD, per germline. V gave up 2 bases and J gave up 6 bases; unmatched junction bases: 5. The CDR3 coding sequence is TGTGCCATCAGTGAGGGTCAGGGGGCCGATGGCTACACCTTC. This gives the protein CAISEGQGADGYTF.

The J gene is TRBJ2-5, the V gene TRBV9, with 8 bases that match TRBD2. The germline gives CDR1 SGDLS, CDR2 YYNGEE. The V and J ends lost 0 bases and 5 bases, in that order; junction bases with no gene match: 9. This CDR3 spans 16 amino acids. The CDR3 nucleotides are TGTGCCAGCAGCGTAGAGACTAGCGTGGGTTGGGAGACCCAGTACTTC. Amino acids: CASSVETSVGWETQYF.

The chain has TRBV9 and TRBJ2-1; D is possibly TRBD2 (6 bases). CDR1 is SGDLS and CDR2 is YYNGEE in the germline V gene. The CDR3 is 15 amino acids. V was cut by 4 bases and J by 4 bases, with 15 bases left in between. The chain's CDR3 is CASSKSGLVYNEQFF. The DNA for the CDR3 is TGTGCCAGCAGCAAGTCGGGACTTGTTTACAATGAGCAGTTCTTC.

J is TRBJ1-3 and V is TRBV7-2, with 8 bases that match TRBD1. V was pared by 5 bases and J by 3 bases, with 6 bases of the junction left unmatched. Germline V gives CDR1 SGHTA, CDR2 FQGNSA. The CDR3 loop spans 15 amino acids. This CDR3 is CASSPTDRVGNTIYF. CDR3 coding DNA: TGTGCCAGCAGCCCCACGGACAGGGTTGGAAACACCATATATTTT.

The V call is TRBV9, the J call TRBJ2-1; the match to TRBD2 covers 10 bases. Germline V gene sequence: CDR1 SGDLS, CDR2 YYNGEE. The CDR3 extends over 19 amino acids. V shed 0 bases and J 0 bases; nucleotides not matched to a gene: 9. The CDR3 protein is CASSVAGLAESSSYNEQFF. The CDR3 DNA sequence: TGTGCCAGCAGCGTAGCTGGACTAGCGGAGTCGAGCTCCTACAATGAGCAGTTCTTC.

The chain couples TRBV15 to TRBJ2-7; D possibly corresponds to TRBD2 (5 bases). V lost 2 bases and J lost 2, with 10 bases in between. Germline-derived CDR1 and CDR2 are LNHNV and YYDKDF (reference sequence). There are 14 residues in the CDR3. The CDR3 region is CATSRSGRTYEQYF. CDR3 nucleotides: TGTGCCACCAGCAGAAGCGGCAGAACCTACGAGCAGTACTTC.

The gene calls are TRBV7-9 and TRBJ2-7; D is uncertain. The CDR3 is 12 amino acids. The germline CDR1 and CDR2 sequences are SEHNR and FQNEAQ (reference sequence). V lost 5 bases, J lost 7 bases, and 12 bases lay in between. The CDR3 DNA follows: TGTGCCAGCAGCCTTGGGCCCCAGGAGCAGTACTTC. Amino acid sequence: CASSLGPQEQYF. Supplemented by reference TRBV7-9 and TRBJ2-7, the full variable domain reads DTGVSQNPRHKITKRGQNVTFRCDPISEHNRLYWYRQTLGQGPEFLTYFQNEAQLEKSRLLSDRFSAERPKGSFSTLEIQRTEQGDSAMYLCASSLGPQEQYFGPGTRLTVT.

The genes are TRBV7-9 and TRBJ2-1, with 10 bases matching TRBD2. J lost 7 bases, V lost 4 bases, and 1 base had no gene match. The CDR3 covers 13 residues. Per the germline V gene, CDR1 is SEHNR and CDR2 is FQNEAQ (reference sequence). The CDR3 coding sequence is TGTGCCAGCAGCTCGGGACTAGCGAATGAGCAGTTCTTC. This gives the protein CASSSGLANEQFF.

The CDR3 spells CASSLFSVTRGNQPQHF. In nucleotides, the CDR3 is TGTGCCAGCAGTTTATTTTCCGTGACTCGGGGCAATCAGCCCCAGCATTTT. The chain recombines TRBV27 with TRBJ1-5; D gene unclear. Per germline, CDR1 MNHEY and CDR2 SMNVEV (reference sequence). The CDR3 sequence is 17 residues long. Trimming cost V 1 base and J 2 bases, with 15 bases left between them.

In nucleotides, the CDR3 is TGTGCCAGCAGCGTAGGACAGGGGGGCAATCAGCCCCAGCATTTT. The encoded protein is CASSVGQGGNQPQHF. The chain links TRBV9 to TRBJ1-5; TRBD1 matches at 9 bases. The germline CDR1 and CDR2 sequences are SGDLS and YYNGEE. The CDR3 has 15 amino acids. With V trimmed by 0 bases and J by 2 bases, 0 bases remained unmatched.

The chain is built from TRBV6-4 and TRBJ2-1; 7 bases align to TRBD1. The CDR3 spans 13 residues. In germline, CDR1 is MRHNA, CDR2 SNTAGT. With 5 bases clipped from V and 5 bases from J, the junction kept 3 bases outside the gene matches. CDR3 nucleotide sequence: TGTGCCAGCAGTCAGACAGGGAACAATGAGCAGTTCTTC. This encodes CASSQTGNNEQFF.

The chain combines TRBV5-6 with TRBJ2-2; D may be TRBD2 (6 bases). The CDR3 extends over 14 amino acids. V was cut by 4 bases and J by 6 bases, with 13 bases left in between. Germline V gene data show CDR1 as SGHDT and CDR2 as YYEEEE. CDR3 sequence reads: CASSPYGRAGELFF. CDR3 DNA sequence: TGTGCCAGCAGCCCGTACGGGAGAGCCGGGGAGCTGTTTTTT.

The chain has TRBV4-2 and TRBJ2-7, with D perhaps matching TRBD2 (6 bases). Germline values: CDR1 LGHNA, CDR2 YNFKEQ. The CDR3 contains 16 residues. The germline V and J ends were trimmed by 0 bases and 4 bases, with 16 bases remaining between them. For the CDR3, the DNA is TGTGCCAGCAGCCAAGATACGGAGGCAGGGAGGTACGAGCAGTACTTC. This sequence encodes CASSQDTEAGRYEQYF.

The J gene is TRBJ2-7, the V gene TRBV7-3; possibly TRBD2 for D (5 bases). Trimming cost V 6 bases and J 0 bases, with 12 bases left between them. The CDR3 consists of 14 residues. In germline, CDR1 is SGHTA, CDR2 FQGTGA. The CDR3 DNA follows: TGTGCCAGCAGACGGACTGGAAGCTCCTACGAGCAGTACTTC. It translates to CASRRTGSSYEQYF.

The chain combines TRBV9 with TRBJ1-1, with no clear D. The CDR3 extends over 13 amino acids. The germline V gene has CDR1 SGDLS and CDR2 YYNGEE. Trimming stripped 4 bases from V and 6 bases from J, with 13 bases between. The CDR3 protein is CASSPLPAAEAFF. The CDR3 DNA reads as TGTGCCAGCAGCCCCCTTCCTGCGGCTGAAGCTTTCTTT.

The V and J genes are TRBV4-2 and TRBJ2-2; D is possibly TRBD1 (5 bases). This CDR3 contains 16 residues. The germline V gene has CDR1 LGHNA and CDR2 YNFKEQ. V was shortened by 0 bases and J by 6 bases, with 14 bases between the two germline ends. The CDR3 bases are TGTGCCAGCAGCCAAGAGTTGTCCTGGACATCCGGGGAGCTGTTTTTT. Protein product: CASSQELSWTSGELFF.

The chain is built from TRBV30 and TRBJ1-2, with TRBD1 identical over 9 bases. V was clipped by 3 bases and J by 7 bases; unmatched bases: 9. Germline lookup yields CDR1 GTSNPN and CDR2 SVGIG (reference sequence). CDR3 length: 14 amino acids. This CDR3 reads CAWRGGTGRRGYTF. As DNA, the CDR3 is TGTGCCTGGAGGGGGGGGACAGGGAGACGTGGCTACACCTTC.

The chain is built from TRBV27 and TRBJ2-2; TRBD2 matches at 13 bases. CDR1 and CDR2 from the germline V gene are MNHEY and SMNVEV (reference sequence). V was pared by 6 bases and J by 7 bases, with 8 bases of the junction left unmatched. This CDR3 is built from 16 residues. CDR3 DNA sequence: TGTGCCAGCAGCCCAACTAGCGGGAGGGTTTTCGGGGAGCTGTTTTTT. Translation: CASSPTSGRVFGELFF.

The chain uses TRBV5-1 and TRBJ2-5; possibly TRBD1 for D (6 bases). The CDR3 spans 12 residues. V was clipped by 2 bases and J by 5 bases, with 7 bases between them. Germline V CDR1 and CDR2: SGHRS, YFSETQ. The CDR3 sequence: CASSFRGETQYF. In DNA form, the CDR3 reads TGCGCCAGCAGCTTCAGGGGCGAGACCCAGTACTTC.

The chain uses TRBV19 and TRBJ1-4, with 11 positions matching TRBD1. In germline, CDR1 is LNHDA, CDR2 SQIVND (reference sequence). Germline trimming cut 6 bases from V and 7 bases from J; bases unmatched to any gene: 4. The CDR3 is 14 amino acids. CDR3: CASRDRGRGEKLFF. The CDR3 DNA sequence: TGTGCCAGTAGGGACAGGGGGCGCGGTGAAAAACTGTTTTTT.

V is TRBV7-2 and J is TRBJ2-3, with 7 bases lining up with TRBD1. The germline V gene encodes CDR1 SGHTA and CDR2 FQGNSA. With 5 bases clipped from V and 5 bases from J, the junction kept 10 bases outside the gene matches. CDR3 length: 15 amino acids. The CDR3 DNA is TGTGCCAGCAGCCACGACAGGGATGGCCGAGATACGCAGTATTTT. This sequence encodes CASSHDRDGRDTQYF. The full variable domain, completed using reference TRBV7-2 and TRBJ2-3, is GAGVSQSPSNKVTEKGKDVELRCDPISGHTALYWYRQSLGQGLEFLIYFQGNSAPDKSGLPSDRFSAERTGGSVSTLTIQRTQQEDSAVYLCASSHDRDGRDTQYFGPGTRLTVL.

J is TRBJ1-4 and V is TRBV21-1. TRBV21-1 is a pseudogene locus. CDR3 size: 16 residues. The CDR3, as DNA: TGTGCCAGCAGCTCCCCGCCAGGGAGGGGAAATGAAAAACTGTTTTTT. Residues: CASSSPPGRGNEKLFF.

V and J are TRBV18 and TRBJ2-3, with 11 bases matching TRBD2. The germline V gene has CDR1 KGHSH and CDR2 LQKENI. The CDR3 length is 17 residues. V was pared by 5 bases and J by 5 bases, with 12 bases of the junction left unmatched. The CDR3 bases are TGTGCCAGCTCAGCCTTACTACTAGCGGGAGCGAGAGATACGCAGTATTTT. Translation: CASSALLLAGARDTQYF.

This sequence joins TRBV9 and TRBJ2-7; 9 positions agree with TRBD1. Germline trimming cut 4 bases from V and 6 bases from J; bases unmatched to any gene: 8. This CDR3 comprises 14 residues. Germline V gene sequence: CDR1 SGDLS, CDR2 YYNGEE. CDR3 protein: CASSPQGAISEQYF. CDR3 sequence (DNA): TGTGCCAGCAGCCCACAGGGGGCAATATCCGAGCAGTACTTC.

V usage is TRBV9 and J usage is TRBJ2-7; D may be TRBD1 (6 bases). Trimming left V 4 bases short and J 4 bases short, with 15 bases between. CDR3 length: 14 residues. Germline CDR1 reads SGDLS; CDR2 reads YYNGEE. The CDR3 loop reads CASSPGQGAYEQYF. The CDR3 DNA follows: TGTGCCAGCAGCCCGGGACAAGGAGCTTACGAGCAGTACTTC.

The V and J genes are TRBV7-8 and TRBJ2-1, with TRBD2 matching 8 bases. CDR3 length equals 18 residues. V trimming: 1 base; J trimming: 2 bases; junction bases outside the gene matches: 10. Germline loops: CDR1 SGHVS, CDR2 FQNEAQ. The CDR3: CASSLVLTSVFPYNEQFF. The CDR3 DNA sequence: TGTGCCAGCAGCTTAGTCTTGACTAGCGTATTCCCCTACAATGAGCAGTTCTTC.

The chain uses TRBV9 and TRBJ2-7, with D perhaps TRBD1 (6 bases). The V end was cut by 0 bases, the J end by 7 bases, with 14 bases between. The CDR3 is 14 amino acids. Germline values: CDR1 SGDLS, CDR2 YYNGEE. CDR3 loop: CASSVGTDSWEQYF. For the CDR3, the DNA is TGTGCCAGCAGCGTAGGGACAGACTCCTGGGAGCAGTACTTC.

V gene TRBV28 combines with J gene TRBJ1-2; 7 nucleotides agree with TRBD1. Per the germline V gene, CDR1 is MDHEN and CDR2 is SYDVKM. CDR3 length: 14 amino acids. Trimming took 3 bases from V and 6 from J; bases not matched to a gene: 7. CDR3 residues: CASSFDLRGDGYTF. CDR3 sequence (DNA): TGTGCCAGCAGTTTCGACCTCAGGGGGGATGGCTACACCTTC.

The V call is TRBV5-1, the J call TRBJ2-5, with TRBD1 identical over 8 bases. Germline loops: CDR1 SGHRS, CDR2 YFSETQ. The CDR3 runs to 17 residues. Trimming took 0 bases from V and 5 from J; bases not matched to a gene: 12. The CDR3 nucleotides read TGCGCCAGCAGCTTGGGCAGGGGGCTAAGGGTAGTGGAGACCCAGTACTTC. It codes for CASSLGRGLRVVETQYF.

CDR3 in amino acids: CASRLSGTGDGEQFF. Written as DNA, the CDR3 is TGTGCCAGCAGACTTTCCGGGACAGGGGACGGTGAGCAGTTCTTC. The chain uses TRBV5-5 and TRBJ2-1; TRBD1 aligns across 10 bases. CDR1 and CDR2 from the germline V gene are SGHKS and YYEKEE (reference sequence). This CDR3 is built from 15 residues. V was clipped by 5 bases and J by 9 bases; unmatched bases: 11.

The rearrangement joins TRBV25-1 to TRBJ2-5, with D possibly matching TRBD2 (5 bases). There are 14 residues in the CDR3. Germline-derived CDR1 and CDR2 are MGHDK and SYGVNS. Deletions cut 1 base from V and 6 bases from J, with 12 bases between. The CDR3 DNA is TGTGCCAGCAGTGAATTTGGGGAGATACAGACCCAGTACTTC. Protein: CASSEFGEIQTQYF.

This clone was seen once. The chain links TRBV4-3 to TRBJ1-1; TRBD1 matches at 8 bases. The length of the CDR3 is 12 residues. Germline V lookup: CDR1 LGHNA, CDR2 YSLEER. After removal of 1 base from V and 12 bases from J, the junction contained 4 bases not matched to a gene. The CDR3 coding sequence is TGCGCCAGCAGCCAAGGGACAGGGTACACTTTCTTT. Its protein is CASSQGTGYTFF.